The clone carrying this T cell receptor beta chain was seen a few times. The time point is: newly diagnosed GD, antithyroid drugs for less than 3 months. After RNA was extracted from PBMCs, the TCR library was made from it. The data were obtained in a study of regulatory T cells in long-lasting Graves disease. About the research overall: Recently diagnosed Graves' patients had received antithyroid drugs for under 3 months.

To make TCR beta libraries, researchers used iRepertoire HTBI primers and Arm-PCR of CDR3 regions. TCRdb re-analysed the multiplex PCR reads in MiXCR, keeping a single row per CDR3 protein. The profile shows hundreds of thousands of distinct CDR3 sequences, about 16% of them singletons. The same data also contributed to another study, on T cells in Graves' hyperthyroidism and ophthalmopathy. That work adds: The HTBI primer set served for first-round RT-PCR of the TCR CDR3.

The sequence came from a woman aged 25 to 39 with Graves disease. The starting material was peripheral blood mononuclear cells (PBMCs), obtained at new diagnosis, from a patient treated with antithyroid drugs.

The CDR3 reads CASSQEINLNEQFF. The CDR3 coding sequence is TGTGCCAGCAGCCAAGAGATTAACCTAAATGAGCAGTTCTTC. The chain employs TRBV3-1 and TRBJ2-1; unclear D gene. Between the trimmed V and J ends, which lost 0 bases and 7 bases, there was a span of 10 bases. The CDR3 has 14 amino acids. Germline values: CDR1 LGHDT, CDR2 YNNKEL (reference sequence).